This T cell receptor (beta chain) emerged from a study of T cells in tuberculosis (dated by TCRdb to 2016 to 2018). For the wider study: The study combined CD1B tetramers and high-throughput TCR immunosequencing to characterize T cells specific for the mycobacterial lipid antigen glucose monomycolate (GMM). In a South African clinical cohort, IGRA-negative adolescents, IGRA-positive adolescents with latent tuberculosis and adults with active tuberculosis were compared, with under 13 people in each group. Points the paper makes about the study in general: Smaller NN-distances were partly driven by shorter CDR3-alpha lengths in active tuberculosis patients, and statistical significance was not reached for the TCR-beta difference. Clinical samples were selected based on the availability of cryopreserved specimens, with adults included as active tuberculosis cases and adolescents included as controls. Smaller mean NN-distances to GMM-specific TCRs were observed in active tuberculosis TCR-alpha repertoires than in IGRA-negative controls, suggesting clonal expansion of GMM-specific TCRs. With the diverse GMM-specific repertoire as input, a classifier achieved more than 85% accuracy (AUROC around 0.93), whereas GEM motif frequencies as input gave more than 55% accuracy.

The table lists this clone with a count of one. There is no known antigen for this receptor. Per-base qualities were not stored, and no clone one base away is much larger. The immunoSEQ multiplex PCR assay was used to generate TCR libraries, with TCR-beta and/or TCR-alpha/delta assays applied to each sample. The amplified TCR libraries were sequenced using the Illumina high-throughput platform. On the study's bioinformatics: Clustering and dimensionality reduction relied on pairwise TCRdist distances among GMM-specific receptors from T cells that were either sorted ex vivo or expanded in vitro. The score assigned to each clinical repertoire was mean NN-distance, meaning the average TCRdist to the nearest 10% of tetramer-positive reference sequences. GEM TCR motif frequency was calculated as the fraction of unique TCRs that matched known GEM sequences in V/J usage and CDR3 length. Linear discriminant analysis with leave-one-out cross-validation, implemented in scikit-learn, was used to classify active tuberculosis. The source is immuneACCESS, and TCRdb retained only in-frame sequences with V and J called. Part of the clones is not carried over; for the studies checked, unresolved V genes explain less than half of this, and the remainder is unexplained. V and J calls and clone size follow that table, whereas D and trimming were derived from the DNA. Across this sample there are 25,000 to 35,000 clones, with 94% seen only once. The top ten constitute about 7.6% of the sample.

Sequences SNHLY (CDR1) and FYNNEI (CDR2) are obtained from the germline V gene. The CDR3 runs 13 amino acids, cysteine and phenylalanine included. The read is trimmed to its CDR3 DNA, 39 bases read in frame from base 1. Trimming removed 6 bases from V and 3 bases from J, leaving 9 bases between the germline ends. At study entry, adolescents were screened for latent tuberculosis infection using a tuberculin skin test and the QuantiFERON-TB GOLD In-Tube IGRA. Immunosequencing was performed on unsorted cryopreserved PBMC and covered roughly 98,000 T cells per clinical donor on average. Eleven high schools in the Worcester region of the Western Cape, South Africa, served as enrollment sites for adolescents aged 12 to 18 years. Ten or so M. tuberculosis-infected adolescents and about ten uninfected adolescents, matched for age and sex, were selected. PBMC from adolescents were isolated by density centrifugation from freshly drawn heparinized blood and then cryopreserved.

Rearrangement joined TRBV2 to TRBJ2-1, with the D segment identity uncertain. This TCR was recovered from a donor between 10 and 35 years old with latent tuberculosis or without tuberculosis infection. Sequencing was performed on PBMCs. The nucleotide sequence is TGTGCCAGCAGCCTAGGCGGCTACAATGAGCAGTTCTTC. It specifies CASSLGGYNEQFF.